A single sample is the source of the 31 T cell receptor beta chains below, sequenced in a study of cytomegalovirus exposure and HLA in healthy donors. Researchers ran the PCR with 60 Vbeta and 13 Jbeta primers. Clones were sequenced by immunoSEQ multiplex PCR, and TCRdb holds only the in-frame ones, with some missing. The repertoire holds 110,000 to 150,000 clones, around 73% seen once, with 13% to 15% in the top ten. The specimen was PBMCs. The receptors were gathered from a human donor in good health.

The chain uses TRBV2 and TRBJ2-3; 8 bases are a match to TRBD2. CDR1 and CDR2 from the germline V gene are SNHLY and FYNNEI. The CDR3 totals 13 residues. The junction had 5 bases not matched to a gene; V was cut back by 5 bases and J by 7 bases. CDR3 bases: TGTGCCAGCAGTCAGACTAGCGTATATACGCAGTATTTT. This encodes CASSQTSVYTQYF.

DNA for the CDR3: TGTGCCAGCTCATCCCGGGACAGGGTTCAGCCCCAGCATTTT. Protein sequence: CASSSRDRVQPQHF. The chain links TRBV18 to TRBJ1-5; 9 bases are a match to TRBD1. The germline V gene encodes CDR1 KGHSH and CDR2 LQKENI. V trimming: 5 bases; J trimming: 6 bases; junction bases outside the gene matches: 5. CDR3 length: 14 residues.

The chain has TRBV5-1 and TRBJ1-1, with D perhaps matching TRBD1 (6 bases). The CDR3 loop spans 15 amino acids. Trimming removed 0 bases at V and 8 bases at J, with 17 bases between. Germline lookup yields CDR1 SGHRS and CDR2 YFSETQ. In nucleotides, the CDR3 is TGCGCCAGCAGCTTGGGCCCAGGGGACCCCCAGGAAGCTTTCTTT. It specifies CASSLGPGDPQEAFF.

The rearrangement joins TRBV29-1 to TRBJ2-1, with no clear D. V dropped 4 bases and J dropped 13 bases, with 14 bases sitting between them. The germline gives CDR1 SQVTM, CDR2 ANQGSEA. The CDR3 length is 11 residues. CDR3 DNA: TGCAGCGTTGGCCAGGCCGATTTACAGTTCTTC. Residues: CSVGQADLQFF.

The chain couples TRBV9 to TRBJ2-2; the D is unclear. CDR3 length equals 14 residues. Trimming took 0 bases from V and 0 from J, leaving 3 bases between them. Per germline, CDR1 SGDLS and CDR2 YYNGEE. CDR3: CASSVAPNTGELFF. The CDR3 DNA reads as TGTGCCAGCAGCGTAGCTCCGAACACCGGGGAGCTGTTTTTT.

The rearrangement links TRBV7-9 to TRBJ2-3; the match to TRBD2 covers 8 bases. Losses at the gene ends were 1 base for V and 7 bases for J; bases not matched to a gene: 13. Germline CDR1 reads SEHNR; CDR2 reads FQNEAQ (reference sequence). The CDR3 spans 17 residues. The CDR3 protein is CASSLVSTRLAFNTQYF. The CDR3 nucleotides read TGTGCCAGCAGCTTAGTTAGTACGAGACTAGCGTTTAATACGCAGTATTTT.

The chain uses TRBV15 and TRBJ2-3; 9 bases are shared with TRBD2. CDR1 LNHNV and CDR2 YYDKDF come from the germline V gene (reference sequence). This CDR3 contains 16 residues. V trimming: 0 bases; J trimming: 2 bases; junction bases outside the gene matches: 3. The CDR3 spells CATSRDPSGITDTQYF. DNA for the CDR3: TGTGCCACCAGCAGAGACCCTAGCGGGATCACAGATACGCAGTATTTT. Filled out from reference TRBV15 and TRBJ2-3, the complete variable domain reads DAMVIQNPRYQVTQFGKPVTLSCSQTLNHNVMYWYQQKSSQAPKLLFHYYDKDFNNEADTPDNFQSRRPNTSFCFLDIRSPGLGDTAMYLCATSRDPSGITDTQYFGPGTRLTVL.

The chain recombines TRBV27 with TRBJ2-2, with D uncertain. The CDR3 extends over 15 amino acids. Trimming left V 3 bases short and J 2 bases short, with 10 bases between. Germline V lookup: CDR1 MNHEY, CDR2 SMNVEV (reference sequence). CDR3 protein: CASSLIRLNTGELFF. The CDR3 DNA is TGTGCCAGCAGTTTGATCCGACTCAACACCGGGGAGCTGTTTTTT.

In its sample, this clone was seen once. The chain uses TRBV5-1 and TRBJ1-4; 9 bases agree with TRBD1. From germline, CDR1 is SGHRS and CDR2 YFSETQ. The CDR3 runs to 15 residues. Unmatched junction bases numbered 10, after V lost 4 bases and J lost 9 bases. The CDR3 nucleotides read TGCGCCAGCAGCCAGGGACAGGGAACAAGTCAAAAACTGTTTTTT. Translated, it gives CASSQGQGTSQKLFF.

The chain has TRBV2 and TRBJ1-2; 7 bases fit TRBD1. V gave up 6 bases and J gave up 1 base; unmatched junction bases: 8. Germline lookup yields CDR1 SNHLY and CDR2 FYNNEI. This CDR3 has 15 amino acids. This CDR3 is CASSRTGEFNYGYTF. CDR3 DNA: TGTGCCAGCAGCCGAACAGGGGAATTTAACTATGGCTACACCTTC.

This chain joins TRBV4-1 and TRBJ1-2; the D gene is possibly TRBD1 (6 bases). Trimming removed 4 bases at V and 6 bases at J, with 15 bases between. CDR1 MGHRA and CDR2 YSYEKL come from the germline V gene. The CDR3 is made up of 14 amino acids. For the CDR3, the DNA is TGCGCCAGCAGCCCCGGGGGGGCGAAGGATGGCTACACCTTC. Amino acid sequence: CASSPGGAKDGYTF.

Regarding this clone: Sequence at one end of the junction differs from germline and may be a read error. CDR3 DNA sequence: TGTGCTAGCAGCTTATGGGTTAGCGGGAGGGCCGCGGAGACCCAGTACTTC. Translation: CASSLWVSGRAAETQYF. V usage is TRBV7-7 and J usage is TRBJ2-5, with 11 nucleotides matching TRBD2. CDR1 is SSHAT, CDR2 FNYEAQ, per germline (reference sequence). This CDR3 is built from 17 residues.

This clone has only one observation. The chain combines TRBV12-5 with TRBJ2-7; unclear D gene. The length of the CDR3 is 12 residues. V lost 0 bases to trimming and J lost 5 bases, with 5 bases between them. Germline CDR1 and CDR2: LGHNT and FRNRAP. The chain's CDR3 is CASGLVVHEQYF. CDR3 bases: TGTGCTAGTGGTTTGGTCGTCCACGAGCAGTACTTC.

The chain employs TRBV4-1 and TRBJ2-1; TRBD2 matches at 12 bases. This CDR3 spans 16 amino acids. The junction had 9 bases not matched to a gene; V was cut back by 4 bases and J by 8 bases. Looked up from germline, CDR1 is MGHRA and CDR2 is YSYEKL. The DNA of the CDR3 is TGCGCCAGCAGCCGGGGACAGACTAGCGGGAGACATGAGCAGTTCTTC. Translation gives CASSRGQTSGRHEQFF.

This chain connects TRBV6-6 to TRBJ2-1; 9 nucleotides agree with TRBD2. The germline V gene encodes CDR1 MNHNY and CDR2 SVGAGI (reference sequence). The CDR3 runs 16 residues. V lost 3 bases and J lost 11; bases outside the gene matches: 14. The CDR3 bases are TGTGCCAGCAGTTATTATCCGAGACTAGCGGAGATACAGCAGTTCTTC. Translated: CASSYYPRLAEIQQFF.

CDR3 residues: CASRKLQGETEAFF. As DNA, the CDR3 is TGTGCCAGTAGAAAACTACAGGGAGAAACTGAAGCTTTCTTT. J is TRBJ1-1 and V is TRBV19, with D possibly being TRBD1 (6 bases). CDR3 length: 14 amino acids. The V end was cut by 6 bases, the J end by 5 bases, with 16 bases between. The germline gives CDR1 LNHDA, CDR2 SQIVND (reference sequence).

The chain recombines TRBV2 with TRBJ2-5, with 10 bases matching TRBD2. The CDR3 contains 15 residues. Germline V gene data show CDR1 as SNHLY and CDR2 as FYNNEI. J lost 2 bases, V lost 4 bases, and 4 bases had no gene match. CDR3 in amino acids: CASSGNSGGQETQYF. CDR3 DNA sequence: TGTGCCAGCAGTGGTAATAGCGGGGGGCAAGAGACCCAGTACTTC.

The rearrangement links TRBV20-1 to TRBJ2-4, with 8 nucleotides matching TRBD2. J was trimmed by 15 bases and V by 6 bases; bases with no gene match: 10. CDR1 and CDR2 (germline): DFQATT, SNEGSKA (reference sequence). The CDR3 sequence is 11 residues long. As DNA, the CDR3 is TGCAGTGCGGCCTCACGCGGGGGGTGGTACTTC. Amino acids: CSAASRGGWYF.

This clone was found once. The chain combines TRBV10-3 with TRBJ2-1; 9 bases align to TRBD1. This CDR3 has 16 residues. CDR1 and CDR2 (germline): ENHRY, SYGVKD. J lost 0 bases, V lost 0 bases, and 0 bases had no gene match. The CDR3 nucleotides read TGTGCCATCAGTGAGTCGGGACAGGGCTCCTACAATGAGCAGTTCTTC. Translation gives CAISESGQGSYNEQFF.

The rearrangement uses TRBV7-8 and TRBJ1-2, with D hard to call. The CDR3 has 13 amino acids. The germline V gene has CDR1 SGHVS and CDR2 FQNEAQ. V was cut by 8 bases and J by 8 bases, with 18 bases left in between. CDR3 in DNA: TGTGCCAGCGGCGGGGTGGGGTATGAAGGCTACACCTTC. Its translation is CASGGVGYEGYTF.

The genes are TRBV2 and TRBJ2-1, with 12 bases matching TRBD2. This CDR3 contains 15 residues. The trim removed 5 bases at V and 5 bases at J, leaving 4 bases unmatched. Per the germline V gene, CDR1 is SNHLY and CDR2 is FYNNEI. The CDR3 DNA is TGTGCCAGCAGTCAGGGACTAGCGGGTAACAATGAGCAGTTCTTC. It is translated as CASSQGLAGNNEQFF.

V usage is TRBV29-1 and J usage is TRBJ2-1; D possibly corresponds to TRBD1 (6 bases). Trimming removed 6 bases at V and 6 bases at J, with 12 bases between. This CDR3 region has 12 residues. Germline CDR1 reads SQVTM; CDR2 reads ANQGSEA. CDR3 in amino acids: CSVSGTSNEQFF. CDR3 coding DNA: TGCAGCGTCTCAGGGACATCCAATGAGCAGTTCTTC.

The CDR3 DNA reads as TGCAGCGTGGGCGGGCGAGGGGTTAGGGCGGGAGGCGCCTACGAGCAGTACTTC. Translating it yields CSVGGRGVRAGGAYEQYF. The V and J genes are TRBV29-1 and TRBJ2-7; TRBD2 matches at 8 bases. V lost 6 bases to trimming and J lost 2 bases; unmatched junction nucleotides: 21. The CDR3 consists of 18 residues. The V gene's germline CDR1 is SQVTM and CDR2 ANQGSEA.

To note about this clone: A read error may account for a junction end that differs from germline. The chain has TRBV4-1 and TRBJ1-2; TRBD1 might be the D (6 bases). The CDR3 sequence is 17 residues long. The germline V gene has CDR1 MGHRA and CDR2 YSYEKL. In DNA, the CDR3 is TGCGCCAGCAGCCAACCCGGACAGCCTTCCACTTTTTATGGCTACCCCTTC. This encodes CASSQPGQPSTFYGYPF.

This chain joins TRBV7-2 and TRBJ2-7; tentative D call: TRBD1 (7 bases). V lost 2 bases to trimming and J lost 4 bases, with 15 bases between them. Germline CDR1 and CDR2: SGHTA and FQGNSA. The CDR3 is 15 amino acids. The CDR3 nucleotides are TGTGCCAGCAGCTTATCTCAGGGGGGCCAGTACGAGCAGTACTTC. Protein: CASSLSQGGQYEQYF.

The chain employs TRBV6-5 and TRBJ2-1; 12 nucleotides line up with TRBD2. Germline lookup yields CDR1 MNHEY and CDR2 SVGAGI. The CDR3 consists of 14 residues. V lost 5 bases, J lost 8 bases, and 4 bases stayed unmatched. Here the CDR3 reads CASSQTSGRYEQFF. For the CDR3, the DNA is TGTGCCAGCAGTCAAACTAGCGGGAGGTATGAGCAGTTCTTC.

This clone was seen once. This chain connects TRBV27 to TRBJ1-2; D unresolved. Germline V gene sequence: CDR1 MNHEY, CDR2 SMNVEV (reference sequence). This CDR3 has 15 residues. Trimming cost V 2 bases and J 1 base, with 11 bases left between them. The DNA for the CDR3 is TGTGCCAGCAGTTTAACGGGGAGCTTTAACTATGGCTACACCTTC. This codes for CASSLTGSFNYGYTF.

The chain links TRBV6-1 to TRBJ1-5; D might be TRBD1 (6 bases). The CDR3 consists of 13 residues. V was cut by 7 bases and J by 2 bases, with 9 bases left in between. Germline V gene data show CDR1 as MNHNS and CDR2 as SASEGT. The CDR3 DNA reads TGTGCCAGCAAGGGGGACGGCAATCAGCCCCAGCATTTT. Translating it yields CASKGDGNQPQHF.

This clone appeared once. The chain uses TRBV19 and TRBJ2-7, with D perhaps TRBD1 (6 bases). Per the germline V gene, CDR1 is LNHDA and CDR2 is SQIVND (reference sequence). This CDR3 has 14 amino acids. V was trimmed by 3 bases and J by 3 bases, leaving 12 bases between them. Here the CDR3 reads CASSIRGRSYEQYF. DNA of the CDR3: TGTGCCAGTAGTATCAGGGGACGGAGCTACGAGCAGTACTTC.

V and J are TRBV6-6 and TRBJ2-7; 10 bases map to TRBD1. Germline CDR1 reads MNHNY; CDR2 reads SVGAGI (reference sequence). V shed 5 bases and J 12 bases; nucleotides not matched to a gene: 4. The CDR3 consists of 11 residues. This chain's CDR3 is CASSTGTGVYF. CDR3 coding DNA: TGTGCCAGCAGTACCGGGACAGGGGTGTACTTC.

The V and J genes are TRBV6-5 and TRBJ2-1, with a possible D match to TRBD1 (6 bases). The CDR3 extends over 11 amino acids. Trimming removed 6 bases at V and 7 bases at J, with 7 bases between. Germline V lookup: CDR1 MNHEY, CDR2 SVGAGI. In nucleotides, the CDR3 is TGTGCCAGCAGACAGGGTAATGAGCAGTTCTTC. Translated, it gives CASRQGNEQFF.